The 15 T cell receptor beta chains in this list originate from one sample, sequenced in a study of cytomegalovirus exposure and HLA in healthy donors. PCR amplification relied on 60 Vbeta primers (plus 13 Jbeta primers). Only in-frame clones appear in the TCRdb table, and some are missing; sequencing was by immunoSEQ multiplex PCR. Of roughly 99,000 clones listed, more than 75% are singletons. Sequencing was carried out using PBMCs. These receptors all stem from a man aged 30 to 39 in good health and CMV-seropositive.

This clone appeared a few times. The chain combines TRBV2 with TRBJ1-1, with D uncertain. With 7 bases removed from V and 1 base from J, the gap between germline ends came to 13 bases. There are 14 residues in the CDR3. Germline V lookup: CDR1 SNHLY, CDR2 FYNNEI. The CDR3 protein is CASTGGPGNTEAFF. The CDR3 nucleotides read TGTGCCAGCACCGGAGGACCGGGGAACACTGAAGCTTTCTTT.

This clone was found a few times. The rearrangement joins TRBV6-5 to TRBJ2-5; D might be TRBD1 (6 bases). CDR3 length: 15 residues. Looked up from germline, CDR1 is MNHEY and CDR2 is SVGAGI. V was clipped by 6 bases and J by 5 bases, with 19 bases between them. As DNA, the CDR3 is TGTGCCAGCAGCGGCGACCCTTCAGGGGCTGAGACCCAGTACTTC. Translation: CASSGDPSGAETQYF.

This chain joins TRBV15 and TRBJ1-4; weak D call: TRBD1 (6 bases). Trimming removed 2 bases from V and 2 bases from J, with 12 bases in between. CDR3 length: 16 residues. The V gene's germline CDR1 is LNHNV and CDR2 YYDKDF (reference sequence). The CDR3 DNA reads as TGTGCCACCAGCAGAAACCCACAGGGCACTAATGAAAAACTGTTTTTT. This codes for CATSRNPQGTNEKLFF.

V is TRBV19 and J is TRBJ1-6; no clear D gene. The V gene lost 5 bases and the J gene lost 6 bases, with 11 bases spanning the gap. CDR1 and CDR2 (germline): LNHDA, SQIVND (reference sequence). The CDR3 contains 14 residues. In DNA form, the CDR3 reads TGTGCCAGTAGTGGAGGGAGGACTAATTCACCCCTCCACTTT. Amino acid sequence: CASSGGRTNSPLHF.

The chain joins TRBV5-4 to TRBJ1-2; weak D call: TRBD1 (6 bases). Per germline, CDR1 SGHNT and CDR2 YYREEE (reference sequence). The length of the CDR3 is 15 residues. The germline V and J ends were trimmed by 4 bases and 0 bases, with 13 bases remaining between them. The CDR3 loop reads CASSVQGAANYGYTF. The DNA of the CDR3 is TGTGCCAGCAGCGTACAGGGAGCCGCTAACTATGGCTACACCTTC.

The V call is TRBV29-1, the J call TRBJ2-3; D unresolved. Germline CDR1 reads SQVTM; CDR2 reads ANQGSEA. The CDR3 spans 12 residues. The germline V and J ends were trimmed by 4 bases and 0 bases, with 5 bases remaining between them. The CDR3 spells CSVARSTDTQYF. In DNA form, the CDR3 reads TGCAGCGTTGCCAGAAGCACAGATACGCAGTATTTT.

The J gene is TRBJ2-5, the V gene TRBV5-1, with D perhaps matching TRBD1 (6 bases). Germline V gene data show CDR1 as SGHRS and CDR2 as YFSETQ. The V gene lost 2 bases and the J gene lost 2 bases, with 13 bases spanning the gap. The CDR3 loop spans 15 amino acids. CDR3 DNA sequence: TGCGCCAGCAGCTTAAGTGGACAGATTCAAGAGACCCAGTACTTC. Residues: CASSLSGQIQETQYF. The full variable domain, in which reference TRBV5-1 and TRBJ2-5 provide the parts outside the CDR3, is KAGVTQTPRYLIKTRGQQVTLSCSPISGHRSVSWYQQTPGQGLQFLFEYFSETQRNKGNFPGRFSGRQFSNSRSEMNVSTLELGDSALYLCASSLSGQIQETQYFGPGTRLLVL.

This rearrangement joins TRBV18 to TRBJ1-2; 8 bases are a match to TRBD1. The CDR3 loop spans 13 amino acids. The J segment lost 6 bases and the V segment lost 2 bases, leaving 2 bases of the junction unmatched. Per the germline V gene, CDR1 is KGHSH and CDR2 is LQKENI. The CDR3 region is CASSPGQGHGYTF. The CDR3 nucleotides are TGTGCCAGCTCACCAGGACAGGGCCATGGCTACACCTTC.

In this sample, this clone turned up once. V is TRBV5-1 and J is TRBJ2-3, with 8 bases lining up with TRBD2. Germline V gives CDR1 SGHRS, CDR2 YFSETQ. Trimming took 3 bases from V and 5 from J; bases not matched to a gene: 14. The CDR3 runs to 17 residues. The CDR3 bases are TGCGCCAGCAGCTATGGCGGGGGGCTCCATGGTGGAGATACGCAGTATTTT. It encodes CASSYGGGLHGGDTQYF.

This chain uses TRBV5-1 with TRBJ2-7, with TRBD1 matching over 8 bases. Germline lookup yields CDR1 SGHRS and CDR2 YFSETQ. The ends lost 4 bases at V and 5 bases at J; junction bases unmatched: 11. The CDR3 runs to 15 residues. The CDR3 coding sequence is TGCGCCAGCAGCCTCGGGACAGGCCCTACCCACGAGCAGTACTTC. This codes for CASSLGTGPTHEQYF.

This clone was observed once. The genes are TRBV7-6 and TRBJ1-2; 8 bases are shared with TRBD1. With V trimmed by 1 base and J by 8 bases, 9 bases remained unmatched. The length of the CDR3 is 15 residues. Germline V gene lookup returns CDR1 SGHVS and CDR2 FNYEAQ. CDR3 in amino acids: CASSLDKGQGAGYTF. The CDR3, as DNA: TGTGCCAGCAGCTTAGACAAGGGTCAGGGGGCAGGCTACACCTTC.

The chain is built from TRBV7-9 and TRBJ2-7; tentative D call: TRBD1 (5 bases). V shed 5 bases and J shed 2 bases, with 22 bases lying between them. CDR3 length equals 17 residues. The V gene's germline CDR1 is SEHNR and CDR2 FQNEAQ (reference sequence). Here the CDR3 reads CASSNLDWTPAAYEQYF. DNA for the CDR3: TGTGCCAGCAGCAACTTAGATTGGACACCAGCTGCCTACGAGCAGTACTTC.

The V and J genes are TRBV10-3 and TRBJ2-1, with D tentatively TRBD2 (7 bases). Trimming took 1 base from V and 10 from J, leaving 20 bases between them. The CDR3 has 16 amino acids. Germline lookup yields CDR1 ENHRY and CDR2 SYGVKD. The CDR3 bases are TGTGCCATCAGTGAGTTTGCCCCGGGGGGCCTGGAGGAGCAGTTCTTC. Its translation is CAISEFAPGGLEEQFF.

The sample holds a few counts of this clone. This chain joins TRBV7-9 and TRBJ1-5; D is ambiguous. This CDR3 is built from 13 residues. CDR1 is SEHNR and CDR2 is FQNEAQ in the germline V gene (reference sequence). V gave up 3 bases and J gave up 5 bases, with 8 bases separating them. CDR3 sequence (DNA): TGTGCCAGCAGCTTCGGCGGGGATCAGCCCCAGCATTTT. Translation gives CASSFGGDQPQHF.

The CDR3 loop reads CASSPRGSRVSGETQYF. The CDR3 coding sequence is TGTGCCAGCTCACCACGAGGGTCACGGGTTAGTGGAGAGACCCAGTACTTC. This chain uses TRBV18 with TRBJ2-5; perhaps TRBD2 as D (5 bases). Germline lookup yields CDR1 KGHSH and CDR2 LQKENI. The CDR3 consists of 17 residues. V was trimmed by 1 base and J by 4 bases, leaving 19 bases between them.